Listed here are 20 T cell receptor beta chains from one sample, sequenced in a study of molecular identifiers for immune sequencing clone quantification (dated by TCRdb to the late 2010s). The library relied on PCR. Sequencing instrument: Illumina HiSeq 4000. TCRdb redid the processing of the public reads, applying fastp at Q25 and MiXCR, and retained in-frame beta chains. CDR3 protein sequences are deduplicated, and each keeps its most common genes and DNA. The sample table records about 320,000 distinct CDR3 sequences; 20% to 25% of these occur just once. Jointly, the top ten make up more than 0.8% of the sample. Sequencing used naive CD8+ T cells from blood, with Jurkat cell RNA spiked in. The sample's cell subset or site label is to be understood as: FACS-sorted CD8+CD4-CCR7+CD45RA+ naive T cells. Receptors originate from a human donor in good health. Some libraries in this study had Jurkat cell RNA spiked in.

This clonotype was seen repeatedly, ten times or more. The genes are TRBV5-1 and TRBJ2-7; perhaps D is TRBD1 or TRBD2 (5 bases each). This CDR3 is 13 amino acids long. CDR1 is SGHRS, CDR2 YFSETQ, per germline. Between the trimmed V and J ends, which lost 4 bases and 5 bases, there was a span of 13 bases. Here the CDR3 reads CASSLGLGDEQYF. In nucleotides, the CDR3 is TGCGCCAGCAGCCTTGGACTGGGGGACGAGCAGTACTTC. The full variable domain, in which reference TRBV5-1 and TRBJ2-7 provide the parts outside the CDR3, is KAGVTQTPRYLIKTRGQQVTLSCSPISGHRSVSWYQQTPGQGLQFLFEYFSETQRNKGNFPGRFSGRQFSNSRSEMNVSTLELGDSALYLCASSLGLGDEQYFGPGTRLTVT.

This clonotype was counted many times. The chain recombines TRBV13 with TRBJ1-2; D unclear. CDR3 length: 16 residues. Germline V gene sequence: CDR1 PRHDT, CDR2 FYEKMQ (reference sequence). V gave up 3 bases and J gave up 0 bases, with 14 bases separating them. CDR3 bases: TGTGCCAGCAGCTTGAATCCAACGCACGCTAACTATGGCTACACCTTC. Translating gives CASSLNPTHANYGYTF.

This clonotype showed up many times. V is TRBV5-4 and J is TRBJ1-1; 9 bases agree with TRBD1. The length of the CDR3 is 17 residues. In germline, CDR1 is SGHNT, CDR2 YYREEE (reference sequence). With 0 bases clipped from V and 0 bases from J, the junction kept 6 bases outside the gene matches. In DNA, the CDR3 is TGTGCCAGCAGCTTGGTTTTAGGGACAGGGATGAACACTGAAGCTTTCTTT. This encodes CASSLVLGTGMNTEAFF.

This clonotype was counted between two and nine times. A much larger clone sits a single nucleotide away, making a read error possible. The rearrangement joins TRBV5-1 to TRBJ2-5; maybe TRBD2 (5 bases). From germline, CDR1 is SGHRS and CDR2 YFSETQ. The length of the CDR3 is 13 residues. V was shortened by 5 bases and J by 2 bases, with 10 bases between the two germline ends. The CDR3 is CASRYSDQETQYF. The DNA for the CDR3 is TGCGCCAGCAGATATAGCGATCAAGAGACCCAGTACTTC. Together with reference TRBV5-1 and TRBJ2-5, the CDR3 gives the full variable domain: KAGVTQTPRYLIKTRGQQVTLSCSPISGHRSVSWYQQTPGQGLQFLFEYFSETQRNKGNFPGRFSGRQFSNSRSEMNVSTLELGDSALYLCASRYSDQETQYFGPGTRLLVL.

The chain is built from TRBV2 and TRBJ1-2; no reliable D call. This CDR3 comprises 11 residues. The germline gives CDR1 SNHLY, CDR2 FYNNEI. V was cut by 8 bases and J by 3 bases, with 7 bases left in between. The CDR3 region has the DNA TGTGCCAGCGCGCTGGACTATGGCTACACCTTC. This translates into CASALDYGYTF.

About this clonotype itself: A read error may be the cause here, since a much bigger clone is one base away. The chain recombines TRBV30 with TRBJ2-7, with 7 bases lining up with TRBD1. Trimming removed 0 bases from V and 3 bases from J; junction bases left unmatched: 8. The CDR3 loop spans 15 amino acids. The germline V gene encodes CDR1 GTSNPN and CDR2 SVGIG (reference sequence). The CDR3 bases are TGTGCCTGGAGTGTCGGCCAGGGGGTACACTACGAGCAGTACTTC. Protein product: CAWSVGQGVHYEQYF.

This clonotype showed up many times. The chain uses TRBV12-3 or TRBV12-4 and TRBJ1-5; D ambiguous. The CDR3 consists of 12 residues. The V gene lost 6 bases and the J gene lost 4 bases, with 7 bases spanning the gap. The CDR3 loop is CASSPGNQPQHF. CDR3 DNA sequence: TGTGCCAGCAGCCCCGGAAATCAGCCCCAGCATTTT.

On this clonotype itself: This may come from a read error, since a much larger clone is one base off. The CDR3 bases are TGTGCCAGCAGTCCCTTGAATGTACAGGGGCCAATAACCGGGGAGCTGGTTTTT. Translated, it gives CASSPLNVQGPITGELVF. The rearrangement uses TRBV27 and TRBJ2-2; 7 nucleotides align to TRBD1. This CDR3 has 18 amino acids. Germline values: CDR1 MNHEY, CDR2 SMNVEV (reference sequence).

This clonotype was seen many times. The chain employs TRBV7-8 and TRBJ2-7, with D possibly TRBD1 on 6 matching bases. CDR1 is SGHVS, CDR2 FQNEAQ, per germline. The CDR3 contains 16 residues. Trimming took 0 bases from V and 5 from J, leaving 17 bases between them. CDR3 protein: CASSLALTGGLDEQYF. DNA of the CDR3: TGTGCCAGCAGCTTAGCTTTGACAGGCGGTTTGGACGAGCAGTACTTC.

As regards this clonotype: This may stem from a read error, because a much larger clone lies one nucleotide away. This chain joins TRBV21-1 and TRBJ2-5; no check of the table's D call, TRBD1, against the DNA was made. TRBV21-1 is labeled a pseudogene. CDR3 size: 16 residues. DNA of the CDR3: TGTGCCAGCAGCAATGCCACGGGACCGTTCACGGTGGCCCAGTACTTC. Amino acid sequence: CASSNATGPFTVAQYF.

This clonotype has ten or more counts. This rearrangement joins TRBV7-9 to TRBJ1-5; a weak D match, TRBD1 (5 bases). This CDR3 is 12 amino acids long. CDR1 and CDR2 (germline): SEHNR, FQNEAQ (reference sequence). V was pared by 5 bases and J by 10 bases, with 12 bases between. CDR3 loop: CASSKQGGPQHF. As DNA, the CDR3 is TGTGCCAGCAGCAAGCAGGGCGGTCCCCAGCATTTT.

Note on this clonotype: Just one base apart from a much larger clone, this may be a read error. No conserved phenylalanine or tryptophan is present at the end of the CDR3, so a read error is the likely explanation. V and J are TRBV9 and TRBJ2-3; tentatively, D is TRBD1 (6 bases). Germline V gives CDR1 SGDLS, CDR2 YYNGEE. V lost 0 bases to trimming and J lost 2 bases, with 13 bases between them. This CDR3 comprises 16 residues. The DNA of the CDR3 is TGTGCCAGCAGCGTAGGGGACACCGAAATCACAGATACGCAGTATTCT. As protein: CASSVGDTEITDTQYS.

This clonotype was detected ten times or more. The V call is TRBV15, the J call TRBJ2-7, with D perhaps being TRBD1 or TRBD2 (6 bases each). Trimming shortened V by 4 bases and J by 2 bases, and 9 bases separated the two germline ends. The CDR3 consists of 13 residues. Germline-derived CDR1 and CDR2 are LNHNV and YYDKDF (reference sequence). CDR3 in DNA: TGTGCCACCAGCATCGGGGGCACCTACGAGCAGTACTTC. Encoded protein: CATSIGGTYEQYF.

A remark on this clonotype: A read error may explain this, as a much larger clone is one base away. J is TRBJ1-1 and V is TRBV7-9; maybe TRBD1 (6 bases). Germline V CDR1 and CDR2: SEHNR, FQNEAQ (reference sequence). This CDR3 comprises 15 residues. CDR3: CTSSLAQGLDTEAFF. The CDR3, as DNA: TGTACCAGCAGCTTAGCACAGGGACTGGACACTGAAGCTTTCTTT.

The V and J genes are TRBV4-1 and TRBJ2-3; D is perhaps TRBD1 or TRBD2 (5 bases each). CDR1 MGHRA and CDR2 YSYEKL come from the germline V gene. The CDR3 totals 16 residues. V was clipped by 1 base and J by 1 base, with 12 bases between them. This CDR3 is CASSQVDGARTDTQYF. The CDR3 DNA follows: TGCGCCAGCAGCCAAGTTGACGGGGCCCGCACAGATACGCAGTATTTT.

This clonotype was recorded at least ten times. The V call is TRBV6-5, the J call TRBJ2-3; 7 bases fit TRBD2. The CDR3 has 17 amino acids. V gave up 0 bases and J gave up 0 bases; unmatched junction bases: 6. CDR1 and CDR2 (germline): MNHEY, SVGAGI. The CDR3 DNA is TGTGCCAGCAGTTACTCTTACGGGGGGACGAGCACAGATACGCAGTATTTT. Residues: CASSYSYGGTSTDTQYF.

This clonotype was found a few times. This chain connects TRBV20-1 to TRBJ2-7, with D uncertain. This CDR3 contains 16 residues. Trimming took 1 base from V and 2 from J, leaving 18 bases between them. Germline CDR1 reads DFQATT; CDR2 reads SNEGSKA (reference sequence). The CDR3 coding sequence is TGCAGTGCTAGAGTTTCAGGAACGGTAACCACCTACGAGCAGTACTTC. It is translated as CSARVSGTVTTYEQYF.

The chain uses TRBV5-1 and TRBJ2-7; D possibly corresponds to TRBD2 (7 bases). Germline loops: CDR1 SGHRS, CDR2 YFSETQ. V dropped 0 bases and J dropped 0 bases, with 10 bases sitting between them. The CDR3 has 15 residues. The CDR3 reads CASSLDREGSYEQYF. The CDR3, as DNA: TGCGCCAGCAGCTTGGACAGGGAGGGCTCCTACGAGCAGTACTTC.

This clonotype was found once. Being one base from a much bigger clone, this may be a read error. The CDR3 protein is CDSSRTGLGTEAFF. CDR3 DNA: TGTGACAGCAGCCGCACAGGGTTAGGCACTGAAGCTTTCTTT. V usage is TRBV14 and J usage is TRBJ1-1; possible D gene TRBD1, 6 bases. Per the germline V gene, CDR1 is SGHDN and CDR2 is FVKESK. CDR3 length equals 14 residues.

This clonotype appeared many times. The chain uses TRBV4-1 and TRBJ1-2, with a tentative D call TRBD1 (6 bases). Trimming stripped 0 bases from V and 9 bases from J, with 8 bases between. In germline, CDR1 is MGHRA, CDR2 YSYEKL. The CDR3 is made up of 12 amino acids. The CDR3 DNA follows: TGCGCCAGCAGCCAAGATCAGGGGAGCTACACCTTC. Translation gives CASSQDQGSYTF.